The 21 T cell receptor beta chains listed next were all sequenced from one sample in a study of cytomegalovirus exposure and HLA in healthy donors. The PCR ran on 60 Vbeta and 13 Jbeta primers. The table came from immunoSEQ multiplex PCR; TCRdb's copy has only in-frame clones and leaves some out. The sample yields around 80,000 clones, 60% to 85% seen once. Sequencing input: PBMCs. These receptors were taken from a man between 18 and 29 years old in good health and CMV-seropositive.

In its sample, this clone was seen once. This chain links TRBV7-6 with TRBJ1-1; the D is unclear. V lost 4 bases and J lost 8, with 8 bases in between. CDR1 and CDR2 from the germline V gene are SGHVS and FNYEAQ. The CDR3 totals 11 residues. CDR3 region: CASSSRREAFF. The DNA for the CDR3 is TGTGCCAGCAGCTCTCGGAGGGAAGCTTTCTTT.

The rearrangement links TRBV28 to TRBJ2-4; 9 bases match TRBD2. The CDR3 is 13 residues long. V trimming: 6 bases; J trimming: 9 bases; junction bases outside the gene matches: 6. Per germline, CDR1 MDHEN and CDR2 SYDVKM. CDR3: CASRIAGVPIQYF. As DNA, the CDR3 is TGTGCCAGCAGGATAGCGGGAGTACCCATTCAGTACTTC.

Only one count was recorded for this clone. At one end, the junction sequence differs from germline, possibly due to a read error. CDR3 sequence (DNA): TGTGCTAGCAGCCGGGACAGGAATAATTCACCCCTCCACTTT. It is translated as CASSRDRNNSPLHF. This chain links TRBV7-7 with TRBJ1-6; 8 nucleotides match TRBD1. The CDR3 runs to 14 residues. The germline V gene encodes CDR1 SSHAT and CDR2 FNYEAQ (reference sequence).

The DNA of the CDR3 is TGCAGCGCTGGACAGGGGAACTATGGCTACACCTTC. Translated, it gives CSAGQGNYGYTF. The gene calls are TRBV29-1 and TRBJ1-2, with 9 bases that match TRBD1. Germline CDR1 and CDR2: SQVTM and ANQGSEA. The length of the CDR3 is 12 residues. J lost 2 bases, V lost 7 bases, and 2 bases had no gene match.

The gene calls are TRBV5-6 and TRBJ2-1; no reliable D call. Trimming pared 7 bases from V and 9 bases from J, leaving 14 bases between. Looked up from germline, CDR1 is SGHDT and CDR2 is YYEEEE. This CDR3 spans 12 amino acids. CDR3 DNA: TGTGCCAGCGCGTCCCGCCCGGGTGAGCAGTTCTTC. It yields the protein CASASRPGEQFF.

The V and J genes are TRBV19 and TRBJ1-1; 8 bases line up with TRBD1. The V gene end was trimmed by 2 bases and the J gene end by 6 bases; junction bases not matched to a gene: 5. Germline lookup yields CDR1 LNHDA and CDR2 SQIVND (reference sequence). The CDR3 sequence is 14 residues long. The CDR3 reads CASSIPKTGAEAFF. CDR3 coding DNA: TGTGCCAGTAGTATACCCAAGACAGGGGCTGAAGCTTTCTTT.

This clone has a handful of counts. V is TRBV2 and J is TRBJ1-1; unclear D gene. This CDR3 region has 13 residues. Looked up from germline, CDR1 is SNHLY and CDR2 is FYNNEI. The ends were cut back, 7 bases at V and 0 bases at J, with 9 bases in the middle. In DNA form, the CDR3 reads TGTGCCAGCAAGCCGGGGATGAACACTGAAGCTTTCTTT. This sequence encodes CASKPGMNTEAFF.

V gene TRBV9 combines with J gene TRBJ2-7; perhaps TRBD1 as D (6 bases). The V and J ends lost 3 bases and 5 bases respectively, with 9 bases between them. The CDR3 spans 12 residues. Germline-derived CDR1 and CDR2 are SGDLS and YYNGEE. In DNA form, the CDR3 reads TGTGCCAGCAGCGACCAGGGGAACGAGCAGTACTTC. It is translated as CASSDQGNEQYF.

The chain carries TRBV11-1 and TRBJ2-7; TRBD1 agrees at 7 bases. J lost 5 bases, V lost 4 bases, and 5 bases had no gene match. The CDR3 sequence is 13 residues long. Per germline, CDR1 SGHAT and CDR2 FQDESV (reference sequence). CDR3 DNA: TGTGCCAGCAGCTCGACAGGGAAAAACGAGCAGTACTTC. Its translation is CASSSTGKNEQYF. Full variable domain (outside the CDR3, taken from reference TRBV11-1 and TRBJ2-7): EAEVAQSPRYKITEKSQAVAFWCDPISGHATLYWYRQILGQGPELLVQFQDESVVDDSQLPKDRFSAERLKGVDSTLKIQPAELGDSAMYLCASSSTGKNEQYFGPGTRLTVT.

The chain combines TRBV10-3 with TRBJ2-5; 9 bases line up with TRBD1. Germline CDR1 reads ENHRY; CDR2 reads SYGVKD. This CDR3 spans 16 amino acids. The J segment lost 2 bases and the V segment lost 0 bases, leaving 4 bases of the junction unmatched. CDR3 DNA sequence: TGTGCCATCAGTGAGTCGGGACAGGGTATTCAAGAGACCCAGTACTTC. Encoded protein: CAISESGQGIQETQYF.

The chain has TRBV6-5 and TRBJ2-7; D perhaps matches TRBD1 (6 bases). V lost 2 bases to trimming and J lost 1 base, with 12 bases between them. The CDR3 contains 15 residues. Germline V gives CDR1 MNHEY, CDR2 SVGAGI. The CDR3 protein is CASSYRTDSSYEQYF. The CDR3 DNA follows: TGTGCCAGCAGTTACCGGACAGATTCTTCCTACGAGCAGTACTTC.

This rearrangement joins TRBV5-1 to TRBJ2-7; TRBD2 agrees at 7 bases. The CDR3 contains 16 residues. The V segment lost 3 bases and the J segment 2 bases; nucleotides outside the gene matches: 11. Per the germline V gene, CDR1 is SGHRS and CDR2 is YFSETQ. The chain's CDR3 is CASSSGGGNPTYEQYF. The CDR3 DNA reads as TGCGCCAGCAGCTCGGGGGGAGGGAACCCAACCTACGAGCAGTACTTC. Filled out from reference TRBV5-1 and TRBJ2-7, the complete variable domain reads KAGVTQTPRYLIKTRGQQVTLSCSPISGHRSVSWYQQTPGQGLQFLFEYFSETQRNKGNFPGRFSGRQFSNSRSEMNVSTLELGDSALYLCASSSGGGNPTYEQYFGPGTRLTVT.

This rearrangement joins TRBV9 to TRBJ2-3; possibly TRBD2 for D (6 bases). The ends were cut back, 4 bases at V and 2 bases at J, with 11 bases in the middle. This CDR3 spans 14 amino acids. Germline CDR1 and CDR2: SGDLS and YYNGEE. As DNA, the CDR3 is TGTGCCAGCAGCCTTGGACTAACCACAGATACGCAGTATTTT. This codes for CASSLGLTTDTQYF.

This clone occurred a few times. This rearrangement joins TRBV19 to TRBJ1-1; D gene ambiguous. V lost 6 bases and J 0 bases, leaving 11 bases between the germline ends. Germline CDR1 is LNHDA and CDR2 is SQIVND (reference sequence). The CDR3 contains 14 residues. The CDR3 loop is CASRGSAVNTEAFF. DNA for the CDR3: TGTGCCAGTAGGGGTTCCGCGGTGAACACTGAAGCTTTCTTT.

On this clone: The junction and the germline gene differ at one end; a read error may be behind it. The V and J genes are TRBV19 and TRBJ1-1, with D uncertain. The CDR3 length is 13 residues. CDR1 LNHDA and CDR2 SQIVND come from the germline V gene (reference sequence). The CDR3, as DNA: TGTGCCAGTAGTGAGGGCCGGTTTTCTTCGTCTCTCTTT. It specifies CASSEGRFSSSLF.

The CDR3 region is CSVMTSEGGEYF. The CDR3 DNA sequence: TGCAGCGTGATGACTAGCGAAGGGGGGGAGTACTTC. The rearrangement links TRBV29-1 to TRBJ2-7, with 8 bases matching TRBD2. CDR1 and CDR2 from the germline V gene are SQVTM and ANQGSEA. Trimming removed 6 bases from V and 11 bases from J; junction bases left unmatched: 12. The length of the CDR3 is 12 residues.

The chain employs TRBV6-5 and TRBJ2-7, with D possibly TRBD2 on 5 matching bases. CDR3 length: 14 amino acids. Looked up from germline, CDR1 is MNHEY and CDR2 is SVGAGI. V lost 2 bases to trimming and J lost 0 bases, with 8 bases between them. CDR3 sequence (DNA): TGTGCCAGCAGTTACACTCGGGACTCCTACGAGCAGTACTTC. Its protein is CASSYTRDSYEQYF.

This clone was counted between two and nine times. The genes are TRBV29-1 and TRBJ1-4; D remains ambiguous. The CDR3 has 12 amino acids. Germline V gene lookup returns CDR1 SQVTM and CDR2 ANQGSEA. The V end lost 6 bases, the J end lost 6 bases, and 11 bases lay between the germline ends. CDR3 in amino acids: CSVRGRDEKLFF. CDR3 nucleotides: TGCAGCGTGCGTGGGAGGGATGAAAAACTGTTTTTT.

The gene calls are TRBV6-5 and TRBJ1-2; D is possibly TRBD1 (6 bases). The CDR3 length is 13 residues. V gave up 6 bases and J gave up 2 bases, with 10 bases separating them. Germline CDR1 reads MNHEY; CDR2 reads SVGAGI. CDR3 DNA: TGTGCCAGCAGGAACCAGGGGAACTATGGCTACACCTTC. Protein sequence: CASRNQGNYGYTF.

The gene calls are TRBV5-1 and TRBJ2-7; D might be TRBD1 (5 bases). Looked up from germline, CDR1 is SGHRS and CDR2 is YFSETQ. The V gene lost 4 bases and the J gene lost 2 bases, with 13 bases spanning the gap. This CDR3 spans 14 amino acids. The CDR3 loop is CASSPAGHTYEQYF. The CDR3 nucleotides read TGCGCCAGCAGCCCGGCCGGACACACCTACGAGCAGTACTTC.

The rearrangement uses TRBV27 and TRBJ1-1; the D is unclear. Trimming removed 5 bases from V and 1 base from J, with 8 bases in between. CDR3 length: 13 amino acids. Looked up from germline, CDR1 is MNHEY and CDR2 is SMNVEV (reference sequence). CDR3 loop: CASSDLGNTEAFF. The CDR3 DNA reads TGTGCCAGCAGTGATCTCGGGAACACTGAAGCTTTCTTT.